This TCR beta chain stems from a study of blood T cell repertoires in COVID-19 (dated by TCRdb to between 2020 and 2021). Broadly, across the study: Samples from collaborators originated in the United States, Italy and Spain and spanned both the acute and convalescent phases of COVID-19. Subjects who had been exposed to COVID-19, were actively infected with it, or had recovered from it provided the deeply sampled blood TCRbeta repertoires that made up the dataset. The repertoires were released in a freely available public database meant as a resource for research on the immune response to SARS-CoV-2. HLA class I and class II types, where available, came from metadata supplied by the sample provider rather than from assay-based typing. Sample metadata almost always included a de-identified subject ID, COVID-19 status, age in years and sex. The prospective study material was composed of cDNA or gDNA derived from T cells, B-cell-depleted T cells, or PBMCs. Samples were obtained from the ongoing ImmuneRACE study (first 160 participants) and from roughly 1,300 subjects provided by 6 global collaborators. Results and caveats for the whole study, not just this receptor: How much clinical and demographic metadata was included differed by source and by participant, and the metadata was provided uncurated.

To note about this clone: The antigen it binds to is not known. Within one base of it there is no much larger clone, and no base qualities were kept.

Collaborating institutions collected whole blood in K2EDTA tubes following their own protocols. For TCRbeta analysis, collaborator samples were shipped as frozen whole blood, as isolated PBMCs, or as DNA extracted from either sample type. TCRbeta CDR3 regions were amplified from genomic DNA by means of the immunoSEQ Assay, a bias-controlled multiplex PCR. The published analysis was carried out like this. The number of nucleated cells in each sample was estimated from the amplification of reference gene primers within the assay. To quantify the absolute abundance of each unique TCRbeta CDR3 rearrangement, sequence reads were collapsed and filtered. For each sample, productive Simpson clonality was calculated as the square root of Simpson's diversity index over productive rearrangements. The source is immuneACCESS, and TCRdb retained only in-frame sequences with V and J called. Part of the clones is not carried over; for the studies checked, unresolved V genes explain less than half of this, and the remainder is unexplained. Clone size and the V and J calls come from that table; the DNA yielded D and trimming. Within this sample are 130,000 to 150,000 clones, with 65% to 85% of them counted one time only. The ten largest clones add up to about 2% of the sample.

The CDR3, from cysteine to phenylalanine, totals 15 residues. Only the CDR3 DNA stays, 45 bases, in frame from base 1. At the junction V is shortened by 7 bases and J by 0 bases, with 12 bases in between. The CDR1 and CDR2 encoded by the germline V gene are ENHRY and SYGVKD. This clonotype was sampled from a woman aged 55-69 years with acute or convalescent COVID-19. Material for sequencing was peripheral blood. Recombination connected TRBV10-3 to TRBJ2-2; a tentative D call is TRBD2 (5 bases match). The DNA is as follows: TGTGCCATCACCCGTGGGAGCGCGAACACCGGGGAGCTGTTTTTT. It codes for CAITRGSANTGELFF.